Shown below are 9 T cell receptor beta chains from a single sample sequenced in a study of control samples from healthy donors and cancer patients. Produced via immunoSEQ multiplex PCR; TCRdb's table is partial and in-frame only. The sample records about 130,000 clones, about 95% being singletons. Input material: blood. Receptor source: a man aged 25-45 years in good health.

The chain couples TRBV6-4 to TRBJ1-1; no clear D gene. This CDR3 has 13 residues. V lost 3 bases to trimming and J lost 2 bases, with 7 bases between them. Germline values: CDR1 MRHNA, CDR2 SNTAGT. CDR3 region: CASSDQINTEAFF. CDR3 nucleotides: TGTGCCAGCAGTGATCAGATAAACACTGAAGCTTTCTTT.

The chain joins TRBV11-3 to TRBJ2-1, with TRBD2 matching 9 bases. From germline, CDR1 is SGHNT and CDR2 YENEEA. The CDR3 is 16 residues long. Trimming at V came to 4 bases and at J to 8 bases, leaving 12 bases not matched to a gene. CDR3 DNA sequence: TGTGCCAGCAGCTCCAATGGACTAGCGCTGGCGGATGAGCAGTTCTTC. It specifies CASSSNGLALADEQFF.

This rearrangement joins TRBV6-2 or TRBV6-3 to TRBJ2-7; perhaps D is TRBD1 or TRBD2 (5 bases each). Per the germline V gene, CDR1 is MNHEY and CDR2 is SVGEGT. The V gene lost 5 bases and the J gene lost 2 bases, with 16 bases spanning the gap. The CDR3 runs 15 residues. The CDR3 loop is CASSPIGTVAYEQYF. The CDR3 DNA follows: TGTGCCAGCAGTCCCATCGGGACCGTCGCCTACGAGCAGTACTTC.

J is TRBJ2-3 and V is TRBV5-6; D is unresolved. Looked up from germline, CDR1 is SGHDT and CDR2 is YYEEEE. The V gene lost 3 bases and the J gene lost 6 bases, with 8 bases spanning the gap. The CDR3 is 12 amino acids. CDR3 sequence: CASSSRHDTQYF. CDR3 bases: TGTGCCAGCAGCTCCCGCCATGATACGCAGTATTTT.

The J gene is TRBJ1-5, the V gene TRBV19; no definite D call. This CDR3 is 12 amino acids long. Germline-derived CDR1 and CDR2 are LNHDA and SQIVND (reference sequence). V was shortened by 7 bases and J by 2 bases, with 6 bases between the two germline ends. The CDR3 DNA reads TGTGCCAGTAAAGTTGGCAATCAGCCCCAGCATTTT. Translation: CASKVGNQPQHF.

V and J are TRBV27 and TRBJ2-7; possibly TRBD1 for D (5 bases). This CDR3 has 16 amino acids. Germline assignment: CDR1 MNHEY and CDR2 SMNVEV (reference sequence). Trimming removed 2 bases from V and 0 bases from J, with 14 bases in between. The CDR3 DNA is TGTGCCAGCAGTTTAGCTCAGGGCCGAGGCTCCTACGAGCAGTACTTC. Residues: CASSLAQGRGSYEQYF.

J is TRBJ1-2 and V is TRBV6-2 or TRBV6-3; D remains unclear. CDR3 size: 15 residues. The germline V gene has CDR1 MNHEY and CDR2 SVGEGT. V lost 2 bases, J lost 0 bases, and 10 bases lay in between. The CDR3 DNA reads as TGTGCCAGCAGTTACGTCCAGCGAGCTAACTATGGCTACACCTTC. It specifies CASSYVQRANYGYTF.

The chain is built from TRBV2 and TRBJ1-1; 7 bases line up with TRBD1. The V gene's germline CDR1 is SNHLY and CDR2 FYNNEI. The CDR3 runs to 13 residues. The trim removed 11 bases at V and 0 bases at J, leaving 6 bases unmatched. CDR3 nucleotide sequence: TGTGCCGACAGGGATCCTTTGAACACTGAAGCTTTCTTT. It yields the protein CADRDPLNTEAFF.

The chain is built from TRBV9 and TRBJ2-3, with TRBD2 matching over 13 bases. The CDR3 is made up of 17 amino acids. Germline trimming cut 3 bases from V and 5 bases from J; bases unmatched to any gene: 9. CDR1 and CDR2 (germline): SGDLS, YYNGEE. The DNA of the CDR3 is TGTGCCAGCAGCGAAGAACTAGCGGGGGGGCCTCAAGATACGCAGTATTTT. Amino acids: CASSEELAGGPQDTQYF.